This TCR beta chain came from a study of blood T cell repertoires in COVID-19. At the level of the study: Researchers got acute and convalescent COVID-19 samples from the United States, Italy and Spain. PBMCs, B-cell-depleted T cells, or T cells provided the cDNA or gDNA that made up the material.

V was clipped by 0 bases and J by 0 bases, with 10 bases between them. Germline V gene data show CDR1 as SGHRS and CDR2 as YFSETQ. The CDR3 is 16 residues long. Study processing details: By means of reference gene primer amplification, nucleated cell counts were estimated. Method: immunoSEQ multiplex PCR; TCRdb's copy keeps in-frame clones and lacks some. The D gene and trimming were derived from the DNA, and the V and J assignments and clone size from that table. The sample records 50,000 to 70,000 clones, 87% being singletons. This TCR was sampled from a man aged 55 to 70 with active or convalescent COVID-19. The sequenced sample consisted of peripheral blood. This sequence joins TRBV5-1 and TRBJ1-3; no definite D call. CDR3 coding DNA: TGCGCCAGCAGCTTGGGCGGGAGTAACTCTGGAAACACCATATATTTT. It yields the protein CASSLGGSNSGNTIYF.